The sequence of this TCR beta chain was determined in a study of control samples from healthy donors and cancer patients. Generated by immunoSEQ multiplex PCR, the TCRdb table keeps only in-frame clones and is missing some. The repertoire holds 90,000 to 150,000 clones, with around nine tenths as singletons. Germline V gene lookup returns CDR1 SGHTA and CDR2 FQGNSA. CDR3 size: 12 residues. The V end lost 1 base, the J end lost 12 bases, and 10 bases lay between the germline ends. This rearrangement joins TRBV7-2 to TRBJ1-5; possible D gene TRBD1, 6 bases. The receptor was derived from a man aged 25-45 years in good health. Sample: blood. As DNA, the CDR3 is TGTGCCAGCAGCTTAGGTAGAGGGGGCCAGCATTTT. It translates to CASSLGRGGQHF. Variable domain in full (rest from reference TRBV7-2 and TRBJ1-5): GAGVSQSPSNKVTEKGKDVELRCDPISGHTALYWYRQSLGQGLEFLIYFQGNSAPDKSGLPSDRFSAERTGGSVSTLTIQRTQQEDSAVYLCASSLGRGGQHFGDGTRLSIL.